The T cell receptor beta chain described here comes from a study of cytomegalovirus exposure and HLA in healthy donors. The overall study: The 120 validation repertoires and the 666 first-cohort repertoires shared a platform, a later analysis reported. Findings of the study overall: Among the CMV-associated chains, a few were confirmed in vitro as specific for CMV antigens. Across donors, most TCRs were seen rarely, yet some public ones were widespread.

The CDR3 length is 17 residues. V lost 3 bases and J lost 2; bases outside the gene matches: 10. The germline V gene has CDR1 GTSNPN and CDR2 SVGIG (reference sequence). Separate from the approximately 700-subject first cohort was the 120-subject validation cohort, to which the donors belonged. Generated by immunoSEQ multiplex PCR, the TCRdb table keeps only in-frame clones and is missing some. This sample yields about 280,000 clones, of which roughly 90% are seen a single time; around 0.92% belongs to the top ten. Concerning this clone: The antigen remains unidentified.

The TCR sequence derives from a woman between 18 and 29 years old in good health and CMV-seronegative. The chain combines TRBV30 with TRBJ1-5; 10 nucleotides line up with TRBD1. Input material: PBMCs. The CDR3, as DNA: TGTGCCTGGAGCACCCTAACCGGGACAGGGGGCAATCAGCCCCAGCATTTT. This encodes CAWSTLTGTGGNQPQHF.